The 20 T cell receptor beta chains below all came from one sample that was sequenced in a study of blood T cell repertoires in COVID-19. TCRdb's table, derived via immunoSEQ multiplex PCR, lists solely in-frame clones and lacks some. The sample shows over 95,000 clones, 75% to 90% of them seen only once. The sequenced sample consisted of peripheral blood. The receptors derive from a woman aged 60-70 years with COVID-19, enrolled during active disease.

V and J are TRBV3-1 (or the pseudogene TRBV3-2) and TRBJ2-3; a possible D gene is TRBD1 (6 bases). With 1 base removed from V and 9 bases from J, the gap between germline ends came to 8 bases. This CDR3 has 12 residues. Germline-derived CDR1 and CDR2 are LGHDT and YNNKEL (reference sequence). CDR3 nucleotide sequence: TGTGCCAGCAGCCAAGGAGGGGGAACGCAGTATTTT. Translating it yields CASSQGGGTQYF.

The chain has TRBV7-3 and TRBJ2-7, with D perhaps matching TRBD1 (5 bases). This CDR3 region has 13 residues. Germline values: CDR1 SGHTA, CDR2 FQGTGA. Trimming took 5 bases from V and 6 from J, leaving 14 bases between them. CDR3 bases: TGTGCCAGCAGCCGATCAAGGGGTGGCGAGCAGTACTTC. It specifies CASSRSRGGEQYF.

The CDR3 DNA is TGTGCCAGCAGTTACGAGGCGGGACCGAACTACGAGCAGTACTTC. It is translated as CASSYEAGPNYEQYF. This chain uses TRBV6-5 with TRBJ2-7; weak D call: TRBD2 (6 bases). This CDR3 is 15 amino acids long. The V end lost 2 bases, the J end lost 3 bases, and 14 bases lay between the germline ends. Germline CDR1 MNHEY, CDR2 SVGAGI.

V gene TRBV27 combines with J gene TRBJ2-1, with TRBD2 identical over 8 bases. CDR1 and CDR2 (germline): MNHEY, SMNVEV (reference sequence). Trimming at V came to 4 bases and at J to 4 bases, leaving 9 bases not matched to a gene. The CDR3 has 16 amino acids. The CDR3 nucleotides read TGTGCCAGCAGTTCCCCAATGCGACTAGCGTACAATGAGCAGTTCTTC. Amino acids: CASSSPMRLAYNEQFF.

This sequence joins TRBV7-8 and TRBJ1-6, with no clear D. V was cut by 1 base and J by 7 bases, with 11 bases left in between. Looked up from germline, CDR1 is SGHVS and CDR2 is FQNEAQ. CDR3 size: 15 residues. This CDR3 is CASSLDPIGNSPLHF. The CDR3 DNA is TGTGCCAGCAGCTTAGATCCTATCGGGAATTCACCCCTCCACTTT.

The chain joins TRBV14 to TRBJ1-1; D uncertain. This CDR3 comprises 11 residues. Trimming removed 4 bases at V and 7 bases at J, with 7 bases between. Germline V gene sequence: CDR1 SGHDN, CDR2 FVKESK. In DNA form, the CDR3 reads TGTGCCAGCAGCCCTAGTAGTGAAGCTTTCTTT. Translated: CASSPSSEAFF.

This clone was counted only a few times. The chain carries TRBV12-2 and TRBJ1-5; the D segment call TRBD1 is taken from the table without a DNA check. TRBV12-2 is designated a pseudogene. The CDR3 extends over 16 amino acids. CDR3 protein: CASRPRGQALNQPQHF. CDR3 bases: TGTGCAAGTCGCCCCAGGGGGCAGGCACTAAATCAGCCCCAGCATTTT.

The chain is built from TRBV2 and TRBJ1-1, with unresolved D. In germline, CDR1 is SNHLY, CDR2 FYNNEI. The CDR3 is 15 residues long. Between the trimmed V and J ends, which lost 0 bases and 1 base, there was a span of 9 bases. CDR3 region: CASSEAAGWNTEAFF. The CDR3 region has the DNA TGTGCCAGCAGTGAAGCGGCAGGCTGGAACACTGAAGCTTTCTTT. Using reference TRBV2 and TRBJ1-1 for the parts outside the CDR3, the full variable domain is EPEVTQTPSHQVTQMGQEVILRCVPISNHLYFYWYRQILGQKVEFLVSFYNNEISEKSEIFDDQFSVERPDGSNFTLKIRSTKLEDSAMYFCASSEAAGWNTEAFFGQGTRLTVV.

The J gene is TRBJ2-5, the V gene TRBV14; D is perhaps TRBD1 (5 bases). The CDR3 has 15 amino acids. CDR1 is SGHDN and CDR2 is FVKESK in the germline V gene. V lost 3 bases and J 0 bases, leaving 11 bases between the germline ends. CDR3 loop: CASSHSDTNQETQYF. DNA of the CDR3: TGTGCCAGCAGCCATTCGGACACTAACCAAGAGACCCAGTACTTC.

This chain joins TRBV3-1 (or the pseudogene TRBV3-2) and TRBJ1-2; D gene unclear. V was cut by 8 bases and J by 1 base, with 14 bases left in between. The CDR3 has 14 residues. Per germline, CDR1 LGHDT and CDR2 YNNKEL (reference sequence). This CDR3 is CASSLAGINYGYTF. The CDR3 DNA sequence: TGTGCCAGCTCGCTGGCAGGAATTAACTATGGCTACACCTTC.

The rearrangement links TRBV7-6 to TRBJ1-5; D gene uncertain. Germline CDR1 SGHVS, CDR2 FNYEAQ. Deletions cut 2 bases from V and 4 bases from J, with 18 bases between. This CDR3 comprises 17 residues. In DNA, the CDR3 is TGTGCCAGCAGCTTACCCGGTCCAGCTAGATTTAATCAGCCCCAGCATTTT. Protein product: CASSLPGPARFNQPQHF.

This clone was found once. The CDR3 sequence is CASSPAVSNQPQHF. The CDR3 coding sequence is TGTGCCAGCAGTCCGGCGGTTAGCAATCAGCCCCAGCATTTT. The gene calls are TRBV2 and TRBJ1-5; the D is unclear. Germline loops: CDR1 SNHLY, CDR2 FYNNEI. The CDR3 consists of 14 residues. The ends were cut back, 5 bases at V and 0 bases at J, with 8 bases in the middle.

The CDR3 DNA reads TGTGCCAGCGCCCGGGGGGCGAACACCGGGGAGCTGTTTTTT. This gives the protein CASARGANTGELFF. The chain employs TRBV19 and TRBJ2-2; the match to TRBD2 covers 7 bases. The CDR3 spans 14 residues. Looked up from germline, CDR1 is LNHDA and CDR2 is SQIVND (reference sequence). V lost 9 bases, J lost 0 bases, and 4 bases stayed unmatched. Full variable domain (remainder filled in from reference TRBV19 and TRBJ2-2): DGGITQSPKYLFRKEGQNVTLSCEQNLNHDAMYWYRQDPGQGLRLIYYSQIVNDFQKGDIAEGYSVSREKKESFPLTVTSAQKNPTAFYLCASARGANTGELFFGEGSRLTVL.

The J gene is TRBJ1-5, the V gene TRBV30; the D gene is possibly TRBD1 (6 bases). With 1 base removed from V and 8 bases from J, the gap between germline ends came to 15 bases. The CDR3 has 14 residues. CDR1 and CDR2 (germline): GTSNPN, SVGIG (reference sequence). This CDR3 reads CAWSGGGGSKPQHF. The DNA of the CDR3 is TGTGCCTGGAGTGGTGGGGGCGGGTCTAAGCCCCAGCATTTT.

This clone was seen just once. V gene TRBV4-3 combines with J gene TRBJ1-3, with 9 bases lining up with TRBD1. Germline loops: CDR1 LGHNA, CDR2 YSLEER. The trim removed 1 base at V and 6 bases at J, leaving 7 bases unmatched. This CDR3 spans 16 amino acids. In nucleotides, the CDR3 is TGCGCCAGCAGCCAAGGAGGAACAGGGGGCGAAAACACCATATATTTT. Translating gives CASSQGGTGGENTIYF.

This clone occurred a few times. The chain has TRBV6-5 and TRBJ2-7; D call uncertain. In germline, CDR1 is MNHEY, CDR2 SVGAGI. V was cut by 0 bases and J by 1 base, with 4 bases left in between. This CDR3 has 13 amino acids. CDR3 loop: CASSYSPSYEQYF. Written as DNA, the CDR3 is TGTGCCAGCAGTTACTCCCCATCCTACGAGCAGTACTTC.

This chain links TRBV6-5 with TRBJ1-1; tentative D call: TRBD1 (5 bases). V gave up 10 bases and J gave up 8 bases, with 17 bases separating them. The CDR3 contains 12 residues. The germline CDR1 and CDR2 sequences are MNHEY and SVGAGI. CDR3 DNA sequence: TGTGCCATCCAGCGGGGGGGTCTGGAAGCTTTCTTT. It codes for CAIQRGGLEAFF.

The chain has TRBV6-4 and TRBJ2-2; 10 bases are a match to TRBD1. The V gene end was trimmed by 6 bases and the J gene end by 4 bases; junction bases not matched to a gene: 11. Germline V gives CDR1 MRHNA, CDR2 SNTAGT. The CDR3 sequence is 17 residues long. As DNA, the CDR3 is TGTGCCAGCAGCCCCTCCGGGACAGGGGCAAGCACCGGGGAGCTGTTTTTT. This encodes CASSPSGTGASTGELFF.

The rearrangement links TRBV30 to TRBJ1-2; 9 bases map to TRBD1. Germline V lookup: CDR1 GTSNPN, CDR2 SVGIG (reference sequence). The V segment lost 0 bases and the J segment 7 bases; nucleotides outside the gene matches: 6. The CDR3 sequence is 14 residues long. CDR3 DNA: TGTGCCTGGAGTGTAGGGGACAGGGTGGGTGGCTACACCTTC. It is translated as CAWSVGDRVGGYTF. Full variable domain (rest looked up from reference TRBV30 and TRBJ1-2): SQTIHQWPATLVQPVGSPLSLECTVEGTSNPNLYWYRQAAGRGLQLLFYSVGIGQISSEVPQNLSASRPQDRQFILSSKKLLLSDSGFYLCAWSVGDRVGGYTFGSGTRLTVV.

The J gene is TRBJ1-2, the V gene TRBV5-1; 10 bases fit TRBD1. This CDR3 comprises 15 residues. J was trimmed by 6 bases and V by 2 bases; bases with no gene match: 7. Germline CDR1 reads SGHRS; CDR2 reads YFSETQ. DNA for the CDR3: TGCGCCAGCAGCTTAGGGACAGGGGACCATGATGGCTACACCTTC. Amino acid sequence: CASSLGTGDHDGYTF.